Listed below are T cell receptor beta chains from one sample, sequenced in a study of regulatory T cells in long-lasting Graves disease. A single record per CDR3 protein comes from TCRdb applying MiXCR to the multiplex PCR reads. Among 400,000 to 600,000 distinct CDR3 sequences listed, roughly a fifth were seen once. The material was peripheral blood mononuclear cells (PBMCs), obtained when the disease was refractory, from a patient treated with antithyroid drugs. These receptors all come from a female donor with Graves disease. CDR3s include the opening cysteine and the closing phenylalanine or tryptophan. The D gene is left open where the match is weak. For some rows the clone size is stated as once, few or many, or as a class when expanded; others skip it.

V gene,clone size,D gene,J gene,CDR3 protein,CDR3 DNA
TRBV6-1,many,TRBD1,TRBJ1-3,CASTGTGIGGNTIYF,TGTGCCAGCACCGGGACAGGGATCGGTGGAAACACCATATATTTT
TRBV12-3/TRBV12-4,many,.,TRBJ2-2,CASSTVRSQVNTGELFF,TGTGCCAGCAGCACTGTCAGGTCCCAGGTGAACACCGGGGAGCTGTTTTTT
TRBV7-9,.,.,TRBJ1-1,CASSLTPGAAFF,TGTGCCAGCAGCTTAACCCCTGGGGCCGCTTTCTTT
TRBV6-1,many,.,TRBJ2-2,CASTPRVSVGELFF,TGTGCCAGCACCCCCCGGGTATCGGTCGGGGAGCTGTTTTTT
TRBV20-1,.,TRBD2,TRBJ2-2,CSARAGGNTGELFF,TGCAGTGCTAGAGCGGGGGGGAACACCGGGGAGCTGTTTTTT
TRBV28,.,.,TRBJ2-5,CASSFGAGEGETQYF,TGTGCCAGCAGTTTTGGGGCAGGGGAAGGAGAGACCCAGTACTTC
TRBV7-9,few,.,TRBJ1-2,CASSLIPNSRSYGYTF,TGTGCCAGCAGCTTAATTCCCAACAGTCGTAGCTATGGCTACACCTTC
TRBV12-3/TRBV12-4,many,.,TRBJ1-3,CASRPSGNTIYF,TGTGCCAGCAGACCCTCTGGAAACACCATATATTTT
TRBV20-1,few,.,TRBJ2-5,CSAESTGETQYF,TGCAGTGCTGAGAGCACCGGAGAGACCCAGTACTTC
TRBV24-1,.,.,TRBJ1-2,CATSDSNRVSGYTF,TGTGCCACCAGTGATTCAAACAGGGTGAGCGGCTACACCTTC
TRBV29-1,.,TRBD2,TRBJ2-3,CSVGGLAGEVDTQYF,TGCAGCGTTGGGGGACTAGCGGGAGAGGTAGATACGCAGTATTTT
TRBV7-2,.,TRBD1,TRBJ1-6,CASSLGSQGSNSPLHF,TGTGCCAGCAGCTTAGGATCACAGGGGAGCAATTCACCCCTCCACTTT
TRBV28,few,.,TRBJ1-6,CASSFDVQDNSPLHF,TGTGCCAGCAGTTTTGATGTGCAGGATAATTCACCCCTCCACTTT
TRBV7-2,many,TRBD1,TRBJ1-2,CASSLDRGSYGYTF,TGTGCCAGCAGCTTGGACAGGGGTAGCTATGGCTACACCTTC
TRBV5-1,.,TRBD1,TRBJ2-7,CASSVRQGGSSYEQYF,TGCGCCAGCAGCGTTCGACAGGGGGGCAGTTCCTACGAGCAGTACTTC
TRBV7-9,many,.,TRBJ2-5,CASSSGVQETQYF,TGTGCCAGCAGTTCCGGGGTCCAAGAGACCCAGTACTTC
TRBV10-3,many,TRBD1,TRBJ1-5,CAISEGRDRVNQPQHF,TGTGCCATCAGTGAGGGGCGGGACAGGGTCAATCAGCCCCAGCATTTT
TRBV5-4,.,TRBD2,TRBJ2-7,CASSRVLASGTYEQYF,TGTGCCAGCAGCCGTGTTCTGGCTAGCGGTACCTACGAGCAGTACTTC
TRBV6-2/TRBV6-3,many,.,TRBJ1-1,CASSFFGREAFF,TGTGCCAGCAGTTTTTTTGGCCGGGAAGCTTTCTTT
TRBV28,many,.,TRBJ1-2,CASSLDTSNYGYTF,TGTGCCAGCAGTCTGGACACCTCTAACTATGGCTACACCTTC
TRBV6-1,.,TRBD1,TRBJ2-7,CASRDPTGSEVEQYF,TGTGCCAGCAGGGACCCGACAGGGTCGGAAGTCGAGCAGTACTTC
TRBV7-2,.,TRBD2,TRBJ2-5,CASSSRRLAGYETQYF,TGTGCCAGCAGCTCAAGGCGACTAGCGGGATATGAGACCCAGTACTTC
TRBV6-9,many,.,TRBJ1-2,CASSYYKESYGYTF,TGTGCCAGCAGTTATTATAAGGAATCCTATGGCTACACCTTC